This is a list of T cell receptor beta chains from one sample in a study of technical replicates of blood from a few donors. Here immunoSEQ multiplex PCR was the method, and the copy in TCRdb shows in-frame clones only, minus some. The table lists tens of thousands of clones, 85% to 95% of them singletons. Sequencing input: T cells isolated from PBMCs. The receptors originated from a human donor in good health. CDR3s include the opening cysteine and the closing phenylalanine or tryptophan. Each record gives: J gene, D gene, CDR3 length, clone size, V gene, CDR3 protein, CDR3 DNA. A D gene is named only where the DNA matches it firmly. Clone size is shown for a subset of rows, as once, few, many or a class of expanded clone.

j_call: TRBJ2-1
d_call: .
cdr3_length: 17
clone_size: .
v_call: TRBV10-3
cdr3_aa: CAISESGSGEFYNEQFF
cdr3_nt: TGTGCCATCAGTGAGTCCGGGTCGGGGGAGTTTTATAATGAGCAGTTCTTC

j_call: TRBJ1-4
d_call: .
cdr3_length: 15
clone_size: .
v_call: TRBV19
cdr3_aa: CASRKQATTNEKLFF
cdr3_nt: TGTGCCAGTAGGAAACAGGCTACAACTAATGAAAAACTGTTTTTT

j_call: TRBJ2-7
d_call: TRBD2
cdr3_length: 13
clone_size: .
v_call: TRBV7-9
cdr3_aa: CASSSGSDYEQYF
cdr3_nt: TGTGCCAGTTCTAGCGGGAGTGACTACGAGCAGTACTTC

j_call: TRBJ1-5
d_call: .
cdr3_length: 15
clone_size: .
v_call: TRBV2
cdr3_aa: CASSDPRGSNQPQHF
cdr3_nt: TGTGCCAGCAGTGATCCCCGGGGGAGCAATCAGCCCCAGCATTTT

j_call: TRBJ2-1
d_call: TRBD2
cdr3_length: 15
clone_size: .
v_call: TRBV11-2
cdr3_aa: CASSLGGSSYNEQFF
cdr3_nt: TGTGCCAGCAGCCTAGGCGGGAGCTCCTACAATGAGCAGTTCTTC

j_call: TRBJ2-3
d_call: TRBD2
cdr3_length: 17
clone_size: .
v_call: TRBV7-8
cdr3_aa: CASRPLTAREDTDTQYF
cdr3_nt: TGTGCCAGCAGGCCTCTTACTGCGCGGGAGGACACAGATACGCAGTATTTT

j_call: TRBJ2-1
d_call: .
cdr3_length: 12
clone_size: .
v_call: TRBV30
cdr3_aa: CAWSPGINEQFF
cdr3_nt: TGTGCCTGGAGTCCAGGCATCAATGAGCAGTTCTTC

j_call: TRBJ2-7
d_call: .
cdr3_length: 14
clone_size: .
v_call: TRBV7-2
cdr3_aa: CASSRTGPRYEQYF
cdr3_nt: TGTGCCAGCAGCAGAACGGGTCCCCGATACGAGCAGTACTTC

j_call: TRBJ2-5
d_call: TRBD1
cdr3_length: 15
clone_size: .
v_call: TRBV15
cdr3_aa: CATSNRTGAQETQYF
cdr3_nt: TGTGCCACCAGCAATCGGACAGGGGCGCAAGAGACCCAGTACTTC

j_call: TRBJ2-7
d_call: .
cdr3_length: 13
clone_size: .
v_call: TRBV30
cdr3_aa: CAWDTTGSYEQYF
cdr3_nt: TGTGCCTGGGATACCACAGGGAGCTACGAGCAGTACTTC

j_call: TRBJ1-2
d_call: TRBD1
cdr3_length: 15
clone_size: .
v_call: TRBV5-1
cdr3_aa: CASSEIPGQGYGYTF
cdr3_nt: TGCGCCAGCAGCGAAATACCGGGACAGGGGTATGGCTACACCTTC

j_call: TRBJ1-5
d_call: .
cdr3_length: 14
clone_size: .
v_call: TRBV7-2
cdr3_aa: CASSLLSGNQPQHF
cdr3_nt: TGTGCCAGCAGCTTACTGTCGGGCAATCAGCCCCAGCATTTT

j_call: TRBJ2-3
d_call: .
cdr3_length: 14
clone_size: .
v_call: TRBV15
cdr3_aa: CATSRSGRTDTQYF
cdr3_nt: TGTGCCACCAGCAGATCAGGGAGGACAGATACGCAGTATTTT

j_call: TRBJ2-5
d_call: .
cdr3_length: 13
clone_size: once
v_call: TRBV28
cdr3_aa: CASRPGTQETQYF
cdr3_nt: TGTGCCAGCAGACCCGGGACTCAAGAGACCCAGTACTTC

j_call: TRBJ1-1
d_call: .
cdr3_length: 13
clone_size: .
v_call: TRBV5-4
cdr3_aa: CASSLQGNTEAFF
cdr3_nt: TGTGCCAGCAGCTTGCAGGGGAACACTGAAGCTTTCTTT

j_call: TRBJ2-3
d_call: .
cdr3_length: 14
clone_size: .
v_call: TRBV4-1
cdr3_aa: CASSRLGGPDTQYF
cdr3_nt: TGCGCCAGCAGCCGTTTGGGGGGTCCAGATACGCAGTATTTT

j_call: TRBJ2-1
d_call: TRBD2
cdr3_length: 13
clone_size: .
v_call: TRBV14
cdr3_aa: CASSPGTSGPQFF
cdr3_nt: TGTGCCAGCAGCCCCGGGACTAGCGGGCCGCAGTTCTTC

j_call: TRBJ2-2
d_call: TRBD2
cdr3_length: 15
clone_size: .
v_call: TRBV7-7
cdr3_aa: CASSVGTSLVGELFF
cdr3_nt: TGTGCCAGCAGCGTCGGGACTAGCCTGGTCGGGGAGCTGTTTTTT

j_call: TRBJ1-6
d_call: TRBD1
cdr3_length: 16
clone_size: .
v_call: TRBV15
cdr3_aa: CATSRGGGTGEAPLHF
cdr3_nt: TGTGCCACCAGCAGAGGGGGGGGGACAGGGGAGGCACCCCTCCACTTT

j_call: TRBJ2-1
d_call: .
cdr3_length: 15
clone_size: once
v_call: TRBV5-4
cdr3_aa: CASRPTRGTYNEQFF
cdr3_nt: TGTGCCAGCAGACCGACTAGAGGGACCTACAATGAGCAGTTCTTC

j_call: TRBJ1-1
d_call: .
cdr3_length: 14
clone_size: once
v_call: TRBV7-8
cdr3_aa: CASSLIAGDTEAFF
cdr3_nt: TGTGCCAGCAGCTTAATAGCAGGGGACACTGAAGCTTTCTTT

j_call: TRBJ2-7
d_call: TRBD1
cdr3_length: 14
clone_size: .
v_call: TRBV25-1
cdr3_aa: CASSDSGQKYEQYF
cdr3_nt: TGTGCCAGCAGTGACTCGGGACAGAAATACGAGCAGTACTTC

j_call: TRBJ2-3
d_call: .
cdr3_length: 14
clone_size: .
v_call: TRBV2
cdr3_aa: CASSVKTAPPWQYF
cdr3_nt: TGTGCCAGCAGTGTGAAGACAGCCCCGCCATGGCAGTATTTT

j_call: TRBJ2-7
d_call: TRBD1
cdr3_length: 14
clone_size: .
v_call: TRBV28
cdr3_aa: CASTPGTGLGEQYF
cdr3_nt: TGTGCCAGCACCCCCGGGACAGGGCTGGGTGAGCAGTACTTC

j_call: TRBJ2-3
d_call: TRBD2
cdr3_length: 15
clone_size: .
v_call: TRBV4-1
cdr3_aa: CASNSGLAGTDTQYF
cdr3_nt: TGCGCCAGCAATTCAGGACTAGCGGGCACAGATACGCAGTATTTT

j_call: TRBJ2-2
d_call: .
cdr3_length: 17
clone_size: .
v_call: TRBV5-1
cdr3_aa: CASSPSRDGTGAGELFF
cdr3_nt: TGCGCCAGCAGCCCCAGTCGAGACGGGACGGGGGCCGGGGAGCTGTTTTTT

j_call: TRBJ2-1
d_call: .
cdr3_length: 15
clone_size: .
v_call: TRBV28
cdr3_aa: CASSEPAGPYNEQFF
cdr3_nt: TGTGCCAGCAGTGAACCGGCGGGACCTTACAATGAGCAGTTCTTC

j_call: TRBJ2-7
d_call: TRBD2
cdr3_length: 18
clone_size: .
v_call: TRBV27
cdr3_aa: CASSSYPPGGAGAYEQYF
cdr3_nt: TGTGCCAGCAGTTCTTACCCCCCCGGGGGGGCGGGGGCCTACGAGCAGTACTTC

j_call: TRBJ2-7
d_call: TRBD2
cdr3_length: 14
clone_size: .
v_call: TRBV14
cdr3_aa: CASSQAGGSYEQYF
cdr3_nt: TGTGCCAGCAGCCAAGCGGGGGGGTCCTACGAGCAGTACTTC

j_call: TRBJ1-1
d_call: .
cdr3_length: 16
clone_size: .
v_call: TRBV7-9
cdr3_aa: CASSLTWFGEGTEAFF
cdr3_nt: TGTGCCAGCAGCTTAACGTGGTTCGGGGAGGGGACTGAAGCTTTCTTT

j_call: TRBJ1-6
d_call: .
cdr3_length: 15
clone_size: few
v_call: TRBV4-1
cdr3_aa: CASSQDLEWNSPLHF
cdr3_nt: TGCGCCAGCAGCCAAGATCTAGAGTGGAATTCACCCCTCCACTTT

j_call: TRBJ1-1
d_call: .
cdr3_length: 13
clone_size: .
v_call: TRBV25-1
cdr3_aa: CASSELGDTEAFF
cdr3_nt: TGTGCCAGCAGTGAGTTAGGGGACACTGAAGCTTTCTTT

j_call: TRBJ2-1
d_call: TRBD2
cdr3_length: 14
clone_size: once
v_call: TRBV19
cdr3_aa: CASSTGGVYNEQFF
cdr3_nt: TGTGCCAGTAGTACGGGAGGGGTCTACAATGAGCAGTTCTTC

j_call: TRBJ1-1
d_call: .
cdr3_length: 14
clone_size: .
v_call: TRBV28
cdr3_aa: CASSLPGRATEAFF
cdr3_nt: TGTGCCAGCAGTTTGCCTGGCAGGGCTACTGAAGCTTTCTTT

j_call: TRBJ2-7
d_call: TRBD2
cdr3_length: 16
clone_size: .
v_call: TRBV4-2
cdr3_aa: CASSQGLAGAAGEQYF
cdr3_nt: TGTGCCAGCAGCCAAGGACTAGCGGGAGCAGCCGGCGAGCAGTACTTC

j_call: TRBJ2-5
d_call: .
cdr3_length: 14
clone_size: .
v_call: TRBV27
cdr3_aa: CASSLRGGIETQYF
cdr3_nt: TGTGCCAGCAGTTTAAGAGGAGGTATTGAGACCCAGTACTTC

j_call: TRBJ1-1
d_call: TRBD1
cdr3_length: 16
clone_size: .
v_call: TRBV7-8
cdr3_aa: CASSLTQGQGTTEAFF
cdr3_nt: TGTGCCAGCAGCTTAACCCAAGGACAGGGGACCACTGAAGCTTTCTTT

j_call: TRBJ1-4
d_call: TRBD1
cdr3_length: 14
clone_size: .
v_call: TRBV9
cdr3_aa: CASSVDRGFEKLFF
cdr3_nt: TGTGCCAGCAGCGTAGACAGGGGATTCGAAAAACTGTTTTTT

j_call: TRBJ2-7
d_call: TRBD2
cdr3_length: 14
clone_size: .
v_call: TRBV7-6
cdr3_aa: CASSLRGTNSEQYF
cdr3_nt: TGTGCCAGCAGCTTACGTGGGACTAACAGCGAGCAGTACTTC

j_call: TRBJ2-1
d_call: .
cdr3_length: 16
clone_size: many
v_call: TRBV5-1
cdr3_aa: CASHRSDYSSYNEQFF
cdr3_nt: TGCGCCAGCCATAGGAGCGATTATAGCTCCTACAATGAGCAGTTCTTC

j_call: TRBJ2-1
d_call: .
cdr3_length: 11
clone_size: .
v_call: TRBV9
cdr3_aa: CASSGGTEQFF
cdr3_nt: TGTGCCAGCAGCGGCGGGACGGAGCAGTTCTTC